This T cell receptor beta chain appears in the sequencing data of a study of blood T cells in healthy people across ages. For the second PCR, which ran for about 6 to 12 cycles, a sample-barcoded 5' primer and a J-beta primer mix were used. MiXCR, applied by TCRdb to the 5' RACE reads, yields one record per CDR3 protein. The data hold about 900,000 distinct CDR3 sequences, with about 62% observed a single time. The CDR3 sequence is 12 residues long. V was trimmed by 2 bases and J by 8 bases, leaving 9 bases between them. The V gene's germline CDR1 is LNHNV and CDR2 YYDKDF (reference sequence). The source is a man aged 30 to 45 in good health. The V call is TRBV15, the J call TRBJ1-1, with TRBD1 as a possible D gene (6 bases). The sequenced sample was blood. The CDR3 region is CATSRSGTEAFF. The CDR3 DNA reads TGTGCCACCAGCAGATCCGGGACAGAAGCTTTCTTT. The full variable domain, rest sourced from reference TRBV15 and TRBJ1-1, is DAMVIQNPRYQVTQFGKPVTLSCSQTLNHNVMYWYQQKSSQAPKLLFHYYDKDFNNEADTPDNFQSRRPNTSFCFLDIRSPGLGDTAMYLCATSRSGTEAFFGQGTRLTVV.